This entry describes one T cell receptor (beta chain). Its antigen is unknown. One entry per CDR3 protein results from TCRdb running MiXCR on the reads. The data hold hundreds of thousands of distinct CDR3 sequences, with about 42% observed a single time. The record originates from a study of T cell repertoires in cytomegalovirus infection. Overall study context: Recently identified HLA-C-restricted CMV epitopes were among the peptides used. A matching HLA type, together with CMV infection, was signaled by public TCR beta signatures.

The sequence was collected from a human donor in good health (CMV status not recorded). Some clones in this sample may be carry-over from other donors' samples. The sequencing here drew on cultured PBMCs, taken from culture after CMV antigen stimulation.

The CDR3 is CASSPQGFFYEQYF. CDR3 DNA: TGTGCCAGCAGTCCACAGGGGTTCTTCTACGAGCAGTACTTC. V usage is TRBV6-6 and J usage is TRBJ2-7, with 7 bases identical to TRBD1. V was clipped by 5 bases and J by 3 bases; unmatched bases: 7. This CDR3 is 14 amino acids long. Germline CDR1 and CDR2: MNHNY and SVGAGI (reference sequence).